What follows are 17 T cell receptor beta chains derived from one specimen sequenced in a study of cytomegalovirus exposure and HLA in healthy donors. This table comes from immunoSEQ multiplex PCR, and its TCRdb copy is limited to in-frame clones, with some not included. The table lists about 190,000 clones, 84% of them singletons, with about 7% in the top ten. Sequencing used PBMCs. These receptors were collected from a man aged 18-30 years in good health and CMV-seropositive.

The chain recombines TRBV7-2 with TRBJ1-2; D is perhaps TRBD1 (6 bases). Per germline, CDR1 SGHTA and CDR2 FQGNSA. The V end lost 4 bases, the J end lost 5 bases, and 11 bases lay between the germline ends. The CDR3 has 13 residues. The CDR3 is CASSSGQGYGYTF. In DNA form, the CDR3 reads TGTGCCAGCAGCTCGGGCCAGGGGTATGGCTACACCTTC.

The chain carries TRBV6-5 and TRBJ1-1; possible D gene TRBD1, 6 bases. The germline CDR1 and CDR2 sequences are MNHEY and SVGAGI. V gave up 0 bases and J gave up 5 bases, with 10 bases separating them. This CDR3 comprises 14 residues. Written as DNA, the CDR3 is TGTGCCAGCAGTTACTCGCAGGGGAAGACTGAAGCTTTCTTT. As protein: CASSYSQGKTEAFF.

V gene TRBV2 combines with J gene TRBJ2-2; 7 bases line up with TRBD1. Germline lookup yields CDR1 SNHLY and CDR2 FYNNEI. Trimming cost V 6 bases and J 4 bases; bases outside gene matches: 8. This CDR3 spans 15 amino acids. For the CDR3, the DNA is TGTGCCAGCAGCCCCAGGGGGTCGGTCACCGGGGAGCTGTTTTTT. Protein: CASSPRGSVTGELFF.

V and J are TRBV7-3 and TRBJ2-1; 8 positions agree with TRBD2. Germline V gives CDR1 SGHTA, CDR2 FQGTGA. This CDR3 has 17 residues. Trimming removed 4 bases from V and 8 bases from J; junction bases left unmatched: 16. In nucleotides, the CDR3 is TGTGCCAGCAGCTCCACCGTTCTAGCGGGTCGGGGGGATGAGCAGTTCTTC. It is translated as CASSSTVLAGRGDEQFF.

Points on this clone: At the DNA level, this CDR3 is encoded by other sequences in the same sample as well. This chain connects TRBV5-1 to TRBJ2-7; 8 nucleotides agree with TRBD2. The CDR3 consists of 14 residues. CDR1 and CDR2 from the germline V gene are SGHRS and YFSETQ. Trimming cost V 1 base and J 3 bases; bases outside gene matches: 3. CDR3 sequence reads: CASSLTSGSYEQYF. The CDR3 DNA sequence: TGCGCCAGCAGCTTGACTAGCGGCAGCTACGAGCAGTACTTC.

The V gene is TRBV5-4, the J gene TRBJ2-3; 14 nucleotides line up with TRBD2. Germline values: CDR1 SGHNT, CDR2 YYREEE (reference sequence). After removal of 5 bases from V and 6 bases from J, the junction contained 11 bases not matched to a gene. This CDR3 has 17 residues. As DNA, the CDR3 is TGTGCCAGCAGAGTCTGGGGACTAGCGGGAGTAAGGGATACGCAGTATTTT. It yields the protein CASRVWGLAGVRDTQYF.

V and J are TRBV5-4 and TRBJ1-4, with 7 bases aligning to TRBD1. Trimming at V came to 0 bases and at J to 3 bases, leaving 2 bases not matched to a gene. Germline V lookup: CDR1 SGHNT, CDR2 YYREEE (reference sequence). This CDR3 has 15 residues. CDR3 nucleotide sequence: TGTGCCAGCAGCTTGGCGGGACAGCCTAATGAAAAACTGTTTTTT. Encoded protein: CASSLAGQPNEKLFF.

The V call is TRBV5-6, the J call TRBJ2-7; no firm D call. Trimming pared 3 bases from V and 4 bases from J, leaving 11 bases between. CDR1 and CDR2 (germline): SGHDT, YYEEEE. This CDR3 contains 13 residues. CDR3 sequence (DNA): TGTGCCAGCAGCTCGAACCTCTATTACGAGCAGTACTTC. It is translated as CASSSNLYYEQYF.

This sequence joins TRBV28 and TRBJ1-2; TRBD1 might be the D (6 bases). CDR1 and CDR2 (germline): MDHEN, SYDVKM. The CDR3 loop spans 16 amino acids. V lost 8 bases to trimming and J lost 4 bases, with 23 bases between them. The CDR3 reads CASVGDRSGRVYGYTF. For the CDR3, the DNA is TGTGCCAGCGTTGGCGACAGGTCTGGTCGGGTCTATGGCTACACCTTC.

CDR3 amino acids: CASSLERLAVNEQFF. The CDR3 bases are TGTGCCAGCAGCTTAGAGCGTTTAGCAGTCAATGAGCAGTTCTTC. The chain uses TRBV7-3 and TRBJ2-1; unclear D gene. V dropped 2 bases and J dropped 6 bases, with 14 bases sitting between them. The CDR3 sequence is 15 residues long. Per germline, CDR1 SGHTA and CDR2 FQGTGA.

The chain is built from TRBV9 and TRBJ2-5, with 11 positions matching TRBD2. The CDR3 extends over 15 amino acids. CDR1 SGDLS and CDR2 YYNGEE come from the germline V gene. Germline trimming cut 4 bases from V and 5 bases from J; bases unmatched to any gene: 7. CDR3 loop: CASSLIAGGMETQYF. For the CDR3, the DNA is TGTGCCAGCAGCCTTATAGCGGGAGGGATGGAGACCCAGTACTTC.

About this clone: At the DNA level, this CDR3 is encoded by other sequences in the same sample as well. The V and J genes are TRBV29-1 and TRBJ2-3; TRBD1 matches at 8 bases. Per the germline V gene, CDR1 is SQVTM and CDR2 is ANQGSEA. The J segment lost 8 bases and the V segment lost 6 bases, leaving 10 bases of the junction unmatched. The length of the CDR3 is 13 residues. CDR3 loop: CSVHGQGDGTQYF. In DNA, the CDR3 is TGCAGCGTCCATGGACAGGGCGATGGTACGCAGTATTTT.

V gene TRBV7-2 combines with J gene TRBJ2-1; D gene unclear. CDR1 SGHTA and CDR2 FQGNSA come from the germline V gene. Trimming cost V 5 bases and J 0 bases, with 5 bases left between them. CDR3 length equals 13 residues. For the CDR3, the DNA is TGTGCCAGCAGCACCTACTCCTACAATGAGCAGTTCTTC. It encodes CASSTYSYNEQFF.

This chain joins TRBV4-1 and TRBJ2-7, with 14 bases that match TRBD2. J lost 7 bases, V lost 3 bases, and 8 bases had no gene match. Germline CDR1 and CDR2: MGHRA and YSYEKL. The CDR3 covers 16 residues. The DNA of the CDR3 is TGCGCCAGCAGCCAGGGACTAGCGGGAGCGCGGGGAGAGCAGTACTTC. Protein sequence: CASSQGLAGARGEQYF.

V gene TRBV7-9 combines with J gene TRBJ2-7, with 9 nucleotides matching TRBD1. CDR1 is SEHNR, CDR2 FQNEAQ, per germline (reference sequence). The CDR3 covers 15 residues. V trimming: 5 bases; J trimming: 2 bases; junction bases outside the gene matches: 7. Here the CDR3 reads CASSPLQGAAYEQYF. CDR3 DNA sequence: TGTGCCAGCAGCCCTTTACAGGGGGCCGCCTACGAGCAGTACTTC.

V is TRBV9 and J is TRBJ2-1; tentative D call: TRBD2 (6 bases). Trimming removed 2 bases at V and 7 bases at J, with 16 bases between. The CDR3 totals 15 residues. Germline V lookup: CDR1 SGDLS, CDR2 YYNGEE. The CDR3, as DNA: TGTGCCAGCAGCGTCTCCGGAGTGGCGGGAAATGAGCAGTTCTTC. Translated: CASSVSGVAGNEQFF.

The CDR3 sequence is CASSFTSRADTQYF. The CDR3 DNA reads TGTGCCAGCAGCTTTACTAGCCGGGCCGATACGCAGTATTTT. The chain couples TRBV28 to TRBJ2-3; perhaps TRBD2 as D (6 bases). The CDR3 is made up of 14 amino acids. Germline CDR1 is MDHEN and CDR2 is SYDVKM. V lost 6 bases and J lost 6, with 16 bases in between.